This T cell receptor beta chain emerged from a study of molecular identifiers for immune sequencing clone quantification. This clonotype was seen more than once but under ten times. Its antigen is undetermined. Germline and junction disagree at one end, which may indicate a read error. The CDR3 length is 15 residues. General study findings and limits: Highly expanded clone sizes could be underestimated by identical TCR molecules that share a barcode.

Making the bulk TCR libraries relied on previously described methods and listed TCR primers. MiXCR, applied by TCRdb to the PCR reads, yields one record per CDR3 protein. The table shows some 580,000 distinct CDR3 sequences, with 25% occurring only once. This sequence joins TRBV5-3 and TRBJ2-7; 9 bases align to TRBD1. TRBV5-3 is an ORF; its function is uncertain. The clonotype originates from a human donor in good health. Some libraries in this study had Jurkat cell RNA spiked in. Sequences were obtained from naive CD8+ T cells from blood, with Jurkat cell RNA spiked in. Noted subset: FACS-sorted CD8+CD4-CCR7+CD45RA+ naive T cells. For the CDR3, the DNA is TGCGCCAGCAGCCGACCGGGACAGGGCCCCTACGAGCAGTACTTC. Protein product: CASSRPGQGPYEQYF.